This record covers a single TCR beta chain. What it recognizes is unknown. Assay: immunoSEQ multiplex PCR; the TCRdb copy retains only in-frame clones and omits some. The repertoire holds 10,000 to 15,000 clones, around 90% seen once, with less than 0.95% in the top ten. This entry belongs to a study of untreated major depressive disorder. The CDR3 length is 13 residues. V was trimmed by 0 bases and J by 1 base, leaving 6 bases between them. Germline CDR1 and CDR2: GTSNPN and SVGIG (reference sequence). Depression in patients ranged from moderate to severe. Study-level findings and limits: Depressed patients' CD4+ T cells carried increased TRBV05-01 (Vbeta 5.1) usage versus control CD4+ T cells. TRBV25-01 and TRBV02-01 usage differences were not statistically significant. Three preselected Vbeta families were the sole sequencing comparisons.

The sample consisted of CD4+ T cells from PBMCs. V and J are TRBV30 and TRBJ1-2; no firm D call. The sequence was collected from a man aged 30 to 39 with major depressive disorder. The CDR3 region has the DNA TGTGCCTGGAGTGTTGGTATTAACTATGGCTACACCTTC. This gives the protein CAWSVGINYGYTF.